One and the same sample provided the 8 T cell receptor beta chains below, sequenced in a study of identical twins. One entry per CDR3 protein results from TCRdb running MiXCR on the 5' RACE reads. The profile shows some 500,000 distinct CDR3 sequences, 9.5% to 10% of them singletons. This same sample was also taken into another study, of yellow fever vaccine responses in identical twins.

Sequences were obtained from PBMCs. These receptors came from a woman between 18 and 29 years old in good health.

This clonotype was observed once. V usage is TRBV14 and J usage is TRBJ1-2; a possible D gene is TRBD1 (5 bases). The CDR3 covers 15 residues. Trimming left V 0 bases short and J 4 bases short, with 12 bases between. CDR1 and CDR2 from the germline V gene are SGHDN and FVKESK. Here the CDR3 DNA reads TGTGCCAGCAGCCAAGAGTCAGGGAAGACCTATGGCTACACCTTC. Translated, it gives CASSQESGKTYGYTF.

The chain uses TRBV6-5 and TRBJ2-7; tentatively, D is TRBD2 (6 bases). CDR3 length: 16 amino acids. Per germline, CDR1 MNHEY and CDR2 SVGAGI. The V end lost 5 bases, the J end lost 2 bases, and 19 bases lay between the germline ends. CDR3 protein: CASSQSVIAETYEQYF. In nucleotides, the CDR3 is TGTGCCAGCAGTCAGTCGGTGATAGCGGAAACCTACGAGCAGTACTTC.

This clonotype was detected many times. The rearrangement joins TRBV7-8 to TRBJ1-4; D is unresolved. The V gene's germline CDR1 is SGHVS and CDR2 FQNEAQ. The CDR3 has 15 amino acids. Trimming pared 5 bases from V and 1 base from J, leaving 11 bases between. Here the CDR3 DNA reads TGTGCCAGCAGCCTCTACGAGGGAACTAATGAAAAACTGTTTTTT. Its translation: CASSLYEGTNEKLFF.

This clonotype was counted between two and nine times. The CDR3 region has the DNA TGTGCCACTAATGAGCAGTTCTTC. Translating it yields CATNEQFF. This rearrangement joins TRBV12-3 or TRBV12-4 to TRBJ2-1, with D unclear. V gave up 10 bases and J gave up 7 bases, with 2 bases separating them. CDR3 length equals 8 residues.

This clonotype was recorded at least ten times. J is TRBJ1-6 and V is TRBV7-9, with TRBD1 identical over 7 bases. Losses at the gene ends were 3 bases for V and 3 bases for J; bases not matched to a gene: 2. The CDR3 has 15 residues. CDR1 SEHNR and CDR2 FQNEAQ come from the germline V gene (reference sequence). CDR3 residues: CASSFGDSYNSPLHF. CDR3 coding DNA: TGTGCCAGCAGCTTTGGGGACAGCTATAATTCACCCCTCCACTTT.

This clonotype was found a few times. This chain connects TRBV20-1 to TRBJ1-1; 7 bases line up with TRBD1. CDR3 length: 14 residues. V lost 5 bases, J lost 0 bases, and 6 bases stayed unmatched. CDR1 is DFQATT, CDR2 SNEGSKA, per germline (reference sequence). The CDR3 nucleotides are TGCAGTGCTGTTATCAGGGGGGTGAACACTGAAGCTTTCTTT. It is translated as CSAVIRGVNTEAFF.

V is TRBV29-1 and J is TRBJ2-3, with 9 bases aligning to TRBD2. This CDR3 contains 14 residues. The junction had 2 bases not matched to a gene; V was cut back by 3 bases and J by 1 base. Per germline, CDR1 SQVTM and CDR2 ANQGSEA. This CDR3 reads CSVELAGGTDTQYF. The CDR3 DNA follows: TGCAGCGTTGAGTTAGCGGGGGGCACAGATACGCAGTATTTT.

This chain connects TRBV4-2 to TRBJ1-5; no firm D call. CDR3 length equals 13 residues. The V end lost 0 bases, the J end lost 8 bases, and 8 bases lay between the germline ends. Germline V gene data show CDR1 as LGHNA and CDR2 as YNFKEQ. For the CDR3, the DNA is TGTGCCAGCAGCCAAGATCCTAGGGAGCCCCAGCATTTT. It codes for CASSQDPREPQHF.